This is a list of T cell receptor beta chains from one sample in a study of patients and donors after allogeneic stem cell transplantation. MiXCR was run by TCRdb on the RT-PCR reads, yielding one entry per CDR3 protein. The sample lists fewer than 180,000 distinct CDR3 sequences; about a third were seen once. Sequenced: blood, either unsorted or a sorted T cell fraction (not recorded which). The source is a human donor who was either an allogeneic HSCT recipient or a stem cell or donor lymphocyte infusion donor (not recorded which). It is not recorded whose cells these are; they may come from a transplant donor. The CDR3 runs from the conserved cysteine through the conserved F or W. D genes are given only for firm matches. Only part of the rows carry a size: once, few, many, or a class if the clone is expanded.

V gene	D gene	J gene	clone size	CDR3 DNA	CDR3 protein
TRBV7-9	TRBD1	TRBJ1-5	few	TGTGCCAGCAGCTTAGGGGCGGGACAGCCTAGCAATCAGCCCCAGCATTTT	CASSLGAGQPSNQPQHF
TRBV4-3	-	TRBJ1-4	many	TGCGCCAGCAGCCAAGGGGTGGAAGGTGGAAAACTGTTTTTT	CASSQGVEGGKLFF
TRBV6-6	TRBD1	TRBJ2-7	-	TGTGCCAGCAGTTACCTCGGACAGGGGGCGAGGGAGCAGTACTTC	CASSYLGQGAREQYF
TRBV12-3/TRBV12-4	-	TRBJ1-2	few	TGTGCCAGCAGTTCGACAGGCCGCTTAGGCTACACCTTC	CASSSTGRLGYTF
TRBV12-3/TRBV12-4	-	TRBJ1-6	-	TGTGCCAGCACCCCGGCAGCTAATTCACCCCTCCACTTT	CASTPAANSPLHF
TRBV28	TRBD2	TRBJ2-1	-	TGTGCCAGCAGTTCGGCGGGGGGCCGAAATGAGCAGTTCTTC	CASSSAGGRNEQFF
TRBV15	TRBD1	TRBJ1-4	-	TGTGCCACCAGCAGGACAGGGACGAATGAAAAACTGTTTTTT	CATSRTGTNEKLFF
TRBV7-8	-	TRBJ1-5	few	TGTGCCAGCAGCTTAGCGTGGCGAGGGGGGGATCAGCCCCAGCATTTT	CASSLAWRGGDQPQHF
TRBV5-1	-	TRBJ1-1	-	TGCGCCAGCAGCGCCGGGACGGGTGCTTTCTTT	CASSAGTGAFF
TRBV6-2/TRBV6-3	-	TRBJ1-5	-	TGTGCCAGCAGTTACTCAGAGTATAGCAATCAGCCCCAGCATTTT	CASSYSEYSNQPQHF
TRBV4-3	TRBD1	TRBJ1-5	-	TGCGCCAGCAGCCACAGGGGGCGAGGTCAGCCCCAGCATTTT	CASSHRGRGQPQHF
TRBV20-1	TRBD1	TRBJ2-7	-	TGCAGTGCTAGACGCCGGGACAGGGGCTTTTACGAGCAGTACTTC	CSARRRDRGFYEQYF
TRBV28	-	TRBJ2-5	-	TGTGCAATCGCCGGGTCCTACGCCGAGACCCAGTACTTC	CAIAGSYAETQYF
TRBV10-3	-	TRBJ2-3	-	TGTGCCATCAGTGAGTCGGAGGGCAGCACAGATACGCAGTATTTT	CAISESEGSTDTQYF
TRBV24-1	-	TRBJ1-1	-	TGTGCCACCAGTGATTTAAAGGGCGAAGCTTTCTTT	CATSDLKGEAFF
TRBV4-2	TRBD1	TRBJ1-6	-	TGTGCCAGCAGCCAGAAACCGGGACAGGGAACTTCACCCCTCCACTTT	CASSQKPGQGTSPLHF
TRBV9	-	TRBJ1-2	few	TGTGCCAGCAGCGCCTCGGACAAGAGCTACACCTTC	CASSASDKSYTF
TRBV4-3	-	TRBJ1-5	few	TGCGCCAGCAGCCAAGATCGTAGCAATCAGCCCCAGCATTTT	CASSQDRSNQPQHF
TRBV4-2	-	TRBJ2-3	-	TGTGCCAGCCAAATGGGACGCACAGATACGCAGTATTTT	CASQMGRTDTQYF
TRBV29-1	-	TRBJ2-7	few	TGCAGCGTGGCAGGCCCCACGGGTTCCTACGAGCAGTACTTC	CSVAGPTGSYEQYF
TRBV5-1	TRBD1	TRBJ1-3	-	TGCGCCAGCGGGACAGGGACTGGAAACACCATATATTTT	CASGTGTGNTIYF
TRBV7-3	-	TRBJ1-1	few	TGTGCCAGCAGCTTACCGGGACGTGAAGCTTTCTTT	CASSLPGREAFF